Listed below are T cell receptor beta chains from one sample, sequenced in a study of blood T cell repertoires in COVID-19. Sequenced by immunoSEQ multiplex PCR; TCRdb stores in-frame clones only, minus some. In the table there are approximately 300,000 clones, 89% of which are singletons. The specimen sequenced was PBMCs or T cells enriched from blood (not recorded which). Receptor source: a man between 60 and 75 years old who had recovered from COVID-19. Both conserved end residues are part of each CDR3. The order of the fields is V gene, D gene, J gene, clone size, CDR3 DNA, CDR3 protein. D genes are given only for firm matches. For some rows the clone size is stated as once, few or many, or as a class when expanded; others skip it.

TRBV7-3	TRBD2	TRBJ2-1	-	TGTGCCAGCAGCAAATCTAGCGGGAGCTCCTACAATGAGCAGTTCTTC	CASSKSSGSSYNEQFF
TRBV28	-	TRBJ1-6	-	TGTGCCAGCAGTTTAGGGCCGGGGAATTTCTCACCCCTCCACTTT	CASSLGPGNFSPLHF
TRBV29-1	-	TRBJ1-2	-	TGCAGCGTGGAAGTCGCCCAGGGGTTAGGCTACACCTTC	CSVEVAQGLGYTF
TRBV28	-	TRBJ2-3	-	TGTGCCAGCAGTTTATGGCGGAGCGGGAGCACAGATACGCAGTATTTT	CASSLWRSGSTDTQYF
TRBV5-1	TRBD2	TRBJ2-3	-	TGCGCCAGTACACTAGCGGCGACAGATACGCAGTATTTT	CASTLAATDTQYF
TRBV4-1	TRBD2	TRBJ2-1	-	TGCGCCAGCAGCCAAGTTCCCAACCCCGGGACTAGTTACAATGAGCAGTTCTTC	CASSQVPNPGTSYNEQFF
TRBV5-8	-	TRBJ2-6	-	TGTGCCAGCAATCCGGGACTCGACTCTGGGGCCAACGTCCTGACTTTC	CASNPGLDSGANVLTF
TRBV21-1	-	TRBJ2-7	-	TGTGCCACCTGGCGCAGGGGGGTCGACGAGCAGTACTTC	CATWRRGVDEQYF
TRBV21-1	-	TRBJ2-1	-	TGTGCCAGCAGCAAAGAGGGACAAAACCTCAATGAGCAGTTCTTC	CASSKEGQNLNEQFF
TRBV4-2	-	TRBJ1-1	-	TGTGCCAGCAGTACAGGCAACACTGAAGCTTTCTTT	CASSTGNTEAFF
TRBV6-5	TRBD2	TRBJ2-3	-	TGTGCCAGCAGCCATACTAGCGGGAGCACAGATACGCAGTATTTT	CASSHTSGSTDTQYF
TRBV10-2	-	TRBJ2-1	few	TGCGCCAGCAGTGAAGGGTCCAGGAGGAATGAGCAGTTCTTC	CASSEGSRRNEQFF
TRBV5-4	-	TRBJ2-1	-	TGTGCCAGCAGCTTAGGAGGGTTTAATATCGGCAATGAGCAGTTCTTC	CASSLGGFNIGNEQFF
TRBV7-2	TRBD1	TRBJ2-1	-	TGTGCCAGCAGCTTCGGGACAGGGTTTAATGAGCAGTTCTTC	CASSFGTGFNEQFF
TRBV7-9	-	TRBJ1-6	-	TGTGCCAGCAGCGGACCGCAAGCGGGGGTTAATTCACCCCTCCACTTT	CASSGPQAGVNSPLHF
TRBV2	-	TRBJ1-3	-	TGTGCCAGCAGTGACAGCGTAACCCTAGGTTCTGGAAACACCATATATTTT	CASSDSVTLGSGNTIYF
TRBV14	-	TRBJ2-7	-	TGTGCCAGCAGCCCCCTTTCTTACTCCTACGAGCAGTACTTC	CASSPLSYSYEQYF
TRBV18	TRBD2	TRBJ2-1	once	TGTGCCAGCTCACCACGGCGGGAGGCGATCGATGAGCAGTTCTTC	CASSPRREAIDEQFF
TRBV29-1	TRBD1	TRBJ2-7	-	TGCAGCGCCACCGGGACAGGGGGCTACGAGCAGTACTTC	CSATGTGGYEQYF
TRBV20-1	TRBD1	TRBJ1-2	-	TGCAGTGCTGGGACAGAATTTGGCTACACCTTC	CSAGTEFGYTF
TRBV11-1	TRBD1	TRBJ1-2	-	TGTGCCAGCAGTAAAGACCAGGGGGAAAATGGCTACACCTTC	CASSKDQGENGYTF
TRBV9	-	TRBJ1-1	-	TGTGCCAGCAGCCCCTCGGGTTGGAACACTGAAGCTTTCTTT	CASSPSGWNTEAFF
TRBV5-4	TRBD2	TRBJ2-2	-	TGTGCCAGCCAGGGACTAGCGGGAGGCCAAGGGGACACCGGGGAGCTGTTTTTT	CASQGLAGGQGDTGELFF
TRBV5-6	TRBD1	TRBJ1-3	-	TGTGCCAGCAGCTGGGACAGGGCGAACACCATATATTTT	CASSWDRANTIYF
TRBV27	-	TRBJ2-3	-	TGTGCCAGCAGCGAGCCGTCCACAGATACGCAGTATTTT	CASSEPSTDTQYF
TRBV24-1	TRBD1	TRBJ1-6	-	TGTGCCACCAGTGATATAGGACAGGGGATGGGGTATAATTCACCCCTCCACTTT	CATSDIGQGMGYNSPLHF
TRBV6-5	-	TRBJ1-1	-	TGTGCCAGCAGTTACTCTCGGGGAGGGACTGAAGCTTTCTTT	CASSYSRGGTEAFF
TRBV24-1	TRBD1	TRBJ2-2	-	TGTGCCACCGAGGGACAGGGGAGGTCCGGGGAGCTGTTTTTT	CATEGQGRSGELFF
TRBV29-1	TRBD1	TRBJ1-6	-	TGCAGCGCAAAAACAGGGGATAATTCACCCCTCCACTTT	CSAKTGDNSPLHF
TRBV27	TRBD2	TRBJ2-1	-	TGTGCCAGCAACGTAATAGCGGGAGGTTACAATGAGCAGTTCTTC	CASNVIAGGYNEQFF
TRBV10-1	-	TRBJ2-3	-	TGCGCCAGCAGTGCCCTTCCAGATACGCAGTATTTT	CASSALPDTQYF
TRBV19	-	TRBJ1-5	-	TGTGCCAGTAGTATAGGGGGACATGGAAGGAACAGCAATCAGCCCCAGCATTTT	CASSIGGHGRNSNQPQHF
TRBV18	-	TRBJ2-7	few	TGTGCCAGCTCACCGGCGGTGACCTACGAGCAGTACTTC	CASSPAVTYEQYF
TRBV2	TRBD1	TRBJ1-4	once	TGTGCCAGCAGATTGATCGGGACAGTTAATGAAAAACTGTTTTTT	CASRLIGTVNEKLFF
TRBV5-1	-	TRBJ2-3	-	TGCGCCAGCAGCTTGGGGAGCGGGTACTACACAGATACGCAGTATTTT	CASSLGSGYYTDTQYF
TRBV28	-	TRBJ1-2	-	TGTGCCAGCAGTTCCCAGGGGATAGTGCATGGCTACACCTTC	CASSSQGIVHGYTF